A selection of T cell receptor beta chains follows, all from one sample in a study of post-analysis software for immune sequencing data. One entry per CDR3 protein results from TCRdb running MiXCR on the PCR reads. The sample contains 600,000 to 700,000 distinct CDR3 sequences, approximately 59% of which appear only once. The sample consisted of blood. The receptors here all came from a girl aged 2 to 10 with multiple sclerosis. The conserved cysteine and the conserved F or W are not part of the CDR3 here. The order of the fields is V gene, D gene, CDR3 protein. D genes are given only for firm matches.

V gene: TRBV20-1; D gene: -; CDR3 protein: SASRVTTTDTQY
V gene: TRBV24-1; D gene: TRBD1; CDR3 protein: ATSEHLGQGYNEQF
V gene: TRBV6-2/TRBV6-3; D gene: -; CDR3 protein: ASSSLKAYGYT
V gene: TRBV12-3/TRBV12-4; D gene: TRBD1; CDR3 protein: ASSSGGQPQH
V gene: TRBV4-1; D gene: -; CDR3 protein: ASSQPTGEAF
V gene: TRBV20-1; D gene: TRBD2; CDR3 protein: SAPLQGSGGTFTDTQY
V gene: TRBV2; D gene: -; CDR3 protein: ASSDAAEHSYNSPLH
V gene: TRBV6-2/TRBV6-3; D gene: -; CDR3 protein: ASSYTSGANVLT
V gene: TRBV7-2; D gene: -; CDR3 protein: ASSRDRGSETQY
V gene: TRBV10-3; D gene: -; CDR3 protein: AIRDREVTEAF
V gene: TRBV6-5; D gene: -; CDR3 protein: ASGRAYSDEQY
V gene: TRBV7-2; D gene: -; CDR3 protein: ASSLAGGVVTGELF
V gene: TRBV28; D gene: -; CDR3 protein: ASSSRDPYNEQF
V gene: TRBV20-1; D gene: -; CDR3 protein: SAAEGTTYEQY